What follows are 8 T cell receptor beta chains derived from one specimen sequenced in a study of blood T cell repertoires in COVID-19. Profiled with immunoSEQ multiplex PCR; TCRdb holds only in-frame clones, not every one. This table holds about 190,000 clones, 70% to 85% found once. Input material: PBMCs or T cells enriched from blood (not recorded which). Receptors were obtained from an older woman with acute COVID-19.

This clone has only one observation. This chain's CDR3 is CASSSREGSYEQYF. CDR3 nucleotides: TGTGCCAGCAGCTCCAGGGAGGGGTCCTACGAGCAGTACTTC. J is TRBJ2-7 and V is TRBV6-2 or TRBV6-3; 7 nucleotides match TRBD2. Germline assignment: CDR1 MNHEY and CDR2 SVGEGT. The CDR3 runs to 14 residues. The ends lost 6 bases at V and 1 base at J; junction bases unmatched: 6.

This rearrangement joins TRBV6-5 to TRBJ1-1, with TRBD1 matching 7 bases. Trimming cost V 2 bases and J 2 bases; bases outside gene matches: 8. CDR1 and CDR2 (germline): MNHEY, SVGAGI. This CDR3 region has 16 residues. This CDR3 reads CASSYDPRQGNTEAFF. The CDR3 region has the DNA TGTGCCAGCAGTTACGACCCTAGACAGGGAAACACTGAAGCTTTCTTT.

This clone turned up a few times. The chain has TRBV9 and TRBJ1-2; D not resolved. The germline V and J ends were trimmed by 3 bases and 2 bases, with 8 bases remaining between them. CDR1 is SGDLS, CDR2 YYNGEE, per germline. CDR3 length: 13 amino acids. CDR3 DNA sequence: TGTGCCAGCAGCGGGGAGGTGAACTATGGCTACACCTTC. Protein: CASSGEVNYGYTF. The full variable domain, in which reference TRBV9 and TRBJ1-2 provide the parts outside the CDR3, is DSGVTQTPKHLITATGQRVTLRCSPRSGDLSVYWYQQSLDQGLQFLIQYYNGEERAKGNILERFSAQQFPDLHSELNLSSLELGDSALYFCASSGEVNYGYTFGSGTRLTVV.

This clone was seen more than once but under ten times. The chain couples TRBV10-3 to TRBJ1-1; TRBD1 agrees at 10 bases. Germline CDR1 and CDR2: ENHRY and SYGVKD. The CDR3 extends over 13 amino acids. Trimming removed 6 bases from V and 6 bases from J; junction bases left unmatched: 4. Here the CDR3 DNA reads TGTGCCATCAGCCGGGACAGGGGATCTGAAGCTTTCTTT. Amino acid sequence: CAISRDRGSEAFF.

The chain recombines TRBV29-1 with TRBJ1-5, with D tentatively TRBD1 (6 bases). V gave up 6 bases and J gave up 5 bases, with 11 bases separating them. The CDR3 covers 12 residues. The V gene's germline CDR1 is SQVTM and CDR2 ANQGSEA. The CDR3: CSVADRDQPQHF. As DNA, the CDR3 is TGCAGCGTCGCGGACAGAGATCAGCCCCAGCATTTT.

The V and J genes are TRBV4-3 and TRBJ1-5; weak D call: TRBD1 (5 bases). Trimming removed 0 bases at V and 5 bases at J, with 8 bases between. Germline lookup yields CDR1 LGHNA and CDR2 YSLEER. There are 14 residues in the CDR3. The CDR3: CASSQDRGDQPQHF. The CDR3, as DNA: TGCGCCAGCAGCCAAGATCGGGGGGATCAGCCCCAGCATTTT.

The rearrangement links TRBV5-1 to TRBJ1-5; the match to TRBD1 covers 9 bases. The CDR3 spans 15 residues. The V gene's germline CDR1 is SGHRS and CDR2 YFSETQ. J gave up 7 bases and V 3 bases, and 8 bases lay outside the gene matches. The CDR3 sequence is CASSSGDRDGQPQHF. As DNA, the CDR3 is TGCGCCAGCAGCTCTGGGGACAGGGACGGCCAGCCCCAGCATTTT.

This chain connects TRBV3-1 (or the pseudogene TRBV3-2) to TRBJ2-7; 12 nucleotides agree with TRBD2. Per germline, CDR1 LGHDT and CDR2 YNNKEL (reference sequence). With 10 bases clipped from V and 6 bases from J, the junction kept 16 bases outside the gene matches. This CDR3 has 16 residues. CDR3 protein: CAITSETSGSTREQYF. Here the CDR3 DNA reads TGTGCCATCACCTCGGAGACTAGCGGGAGCACCCGCGAGCAGTACTTC.